The 8 T cell receptor beta chains below were found in one sample sequenced in a study of early T cells in non-severe SARS-CoV-2 infection. From the 5' RACE reads, TCRdb called clonotypes with MiXCR, one entry per CDR3 protein. There are 48,000 or so distinct CDR3 sequences in the sample; about 13% occur only once, and 10% lies in the top ten. What was sequenced was whole blood. The source of these receptors is an adult who was a healthcare worker with PCR-confirmed SARS-CoV-2 infection or an uninfected control (not recorded which).

The chain is built from TRBV20-1 and TRBJ2-3, with a weak D call TRBD1 (5 bases). This CDR3 spans 13 amino acids. CDR1 and CDR2 (germline): DFQATT, SNEGSKA (reference sequence). V was clipped by 6 bases and J by 1 base, with 11 bases between them. The CDR3 region has the DNA TGCAGTGCCGAGTTGACAGGCACAGATACGCAGTATTTT. It yields the protein CSAELTGTDTQYF.

This clonotype was detected a few times. The chain combines TRBV28 with TRBJ1-2, with TRBD1 identical over 7 bases. The CDR3 contains 14 residues. With 3 bases clipped from V and 6 bases from J, the junction kept 7 bases outside the gene matches. Germline lookup yields CDR1 MDHEN and CDR2 SYDVKM. The CDR3 region has the DNA TGTGCCAGCAGTTTCCTCGACAGGGTTGATGGCTACACCTTC. Its protein is CASSFLDRVDGYTF.

This clonotype was counted between two and nine times. CDR3 sequence reads: CASSLDGQNTEAFF. The CDR3 nucleotides read TGCGCCAGCAGCTTGGACGGGCAGAACACTGAAGCTTTCTTT. The chain is built from TRBV5-1 and TRBJ1-1, with D uncertain. The germline V gene has CDR1 SGHRS and CDR2 YFSETQ. The germline V and J ends were trimmed by 0 bases and 1 base, with 7 bases remaining between them. The CDR3 runs to 14 residues. The whole variable domain, filled in from reference TRBV5-1 and TRBJ1-1, reads KAGVTQTPRYLIKTRGQQVTLSCSPISGHRSVSWYQQTPGQGLQFLFEYFSETQRNKGNFPGRFSGRQFSNSRSEMNVSTLELGDSALYLCASSLDGQNTEAFFGQGTRLTVV.

This rearrangement joins TRBV7-3 to TRBJ2-2; the D call may be TRBD1 or TRBD2 (5 bases each). The CDR3 sequence is 16 residues long. The germline CDR1 and CDR2 sequences are SGHTA and FQGTGA. Trimming removed 4 bases from V and 2 bases from J, with 14 bases in between. The CDR3 DNA reads TGTGCCAGCAGCTCCCAGGGACCCCTAAACACCGGGGAGCTGTTTTTT. Translating gives CASSSQGPLNTGELFF. The full variable domain, with the rest looked up from reference TRBV7-3 and TRBJ2-2, is GAGVSQTPSNKVTEKGKYVELRCDPISGHTALYWYRQSLGQGPEFLIYFQGTGAADDSGLPNDRFFAVRPEGSVSTLKIQRTERGDSAVYLCASSSQGPLNTGELFFGEGSRLTVL.

This clonotype was found many times. The chain is built from TRBV12-3 or TRBV12-4 and TRBJ1-3; no firm D call. Trimming left V 9 bases short and J 1 base short, with 13 bases between. The CDR3 is 14 amino acids. The CDR3 loop reads CASMSGRSGNTIYF. CDR3 DNA: TGTGCCAGTATGTCTGGACGGTCTGGAAACACCATATATTTT.

This clonotype has only a few counts. The CDR3 loop reads CASSYSMASTDTQYF. In nucleotides, the CDR3 is TGTGCCAGCAGTTACTCGATGGCCAGCACAGATACGCAGTATTTT. This rearrangement joins TRBV6-6 to TRBJ2-3; no reliable D call. Germline assignment: CDR1 MNHNY and CDR2 SVGAGI (reference sequence). Trimming removed 0 bases at V and 0 bases at J, with 7 bases between. CDR3 size: 15 residues.

This clonotype was seen repeatedly, ten times or more. The chain carries TRBV29-1 and TRBJ1-4; 9 nucleotides match TRBD1. Germline lookup yields CDR1 SQVTM and CDR2 ANQGSEA. V lost 7 bases to trimming and J lost 8 bases; unmatched junction nucleotides: 8. The CDR3 length is 13 residues. As DNA, the CDR3 is TGCAGCGGGTCGGACAGGGGAGGCGAAAAACTGTTTTTT. Residues: CSGSDRGGEKLFF.

The V gene is TRBV18, the J gene TRBJ1-5, with D perhaps TRBD1 (5 bases). CDR3 length: 14 residues. V lost 4 bases and J lost 0, with 7 bases in between. CDR1 and CDR2 from the germline V gene are KGHSH and LQKENI. CDR3 sequence (DNA): TGTGCCAGCTCACAGGGGCTTAGCAATCAGCCCCAGCATTTT. This encodes CASSQGLSNQPQHF.